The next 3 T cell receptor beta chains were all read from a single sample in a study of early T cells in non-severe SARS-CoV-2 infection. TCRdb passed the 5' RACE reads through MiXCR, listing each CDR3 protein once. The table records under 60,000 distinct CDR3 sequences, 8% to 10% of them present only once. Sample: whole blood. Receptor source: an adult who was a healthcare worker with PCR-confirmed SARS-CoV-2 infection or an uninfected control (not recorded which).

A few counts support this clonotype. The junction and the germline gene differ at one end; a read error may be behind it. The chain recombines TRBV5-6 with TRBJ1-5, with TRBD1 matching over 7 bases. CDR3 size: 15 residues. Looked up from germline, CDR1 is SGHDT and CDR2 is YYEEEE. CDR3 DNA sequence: TGTGCCAGCAGCGCCTCATTAGGGGGCAAACAGCCCCAGCATTTT. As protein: CASSASLGGKQPQHF.

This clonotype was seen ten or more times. Here the CDR3 DNA reads TGTGCCAGCAGCTTCACTAGCGCTTACGAGCAGTACTTC. Translation: CASSFTSAYEQYF. This chain joins TRBV11-1 and TRBJ2-7, with TRBD2 identical over 7 bases. The CDR3 contains 13 residues. V shed 3 bases, J shed 4 bases, and the junction held 3 bases outside the gene matches. Per the germline V gene, CDR1 is SGHAT and CDR2 is FQDESV (reference sequence).

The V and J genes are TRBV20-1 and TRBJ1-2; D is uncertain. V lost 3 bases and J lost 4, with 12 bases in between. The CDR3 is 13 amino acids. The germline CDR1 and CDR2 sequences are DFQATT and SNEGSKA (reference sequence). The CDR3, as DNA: TGCAGTGCTAGTAAAGAAGCTGGCTATGGCTACACCTTC. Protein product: CSASKEAGYGYTF.